This entry concerns a single T cell receptor beta chain. These data come from a study of T-cell reconstitution after alpha-beta-depleted transplantation in children. CDR1 and CDR2 (germline): LNHDA, SQIVND (reference sequence). The CDR3 totals 15 residues. Trimming left V 0 bases short and J 6 bases short, with 15 bases between. For TCRbeta, the library was prepared with unique molecular identifiers. TCRdb processed the PCR reads anew with MiXCR; each CDR3 protein has one entry. The sample shows hundreds of thousands of distinct CDR3 sequences, 32% of them seen only once. The receptor's source is a human donor who donated a stem cell graft to a child with aplastic anemia. The input for sequencing was PBMCs from the stem cell graft donor, taken from the stem cell graft. The V and J genes are TRBV19 and TRBJ2-7; D is perhaps TRBD1 or TRBD2 (5 bases each). CDR3 region: CASSIEGDGRTEQYF. The CDR3 coding sequence is TGTGCCAGTAGTATAGAGGGGGATGGGAGAACCGAGCAGTACTTC.